Each of the 17 T cell receptor beta chains below was sequenced from the same sample in a study of blood T cell repertoires in COVID-19. The assay was immunoSEQ multiplex PCR, and TCRdb's table has in-frame clones only and misses some. The sample holds some 120,000 clones, 86% seen once. Sequenced input: peripheral blood. Every receptor here comes from a woman aged 50 to 60 who had recovered from COVID-19.

The chain employs TRBV5-1 and TRBJ1-6; D not certain. The V end lost 3 bases, the J end lost 0 bases, and 16 bases lay between the germline ends. Germline values: CDR1 SGHRS, CDR2 YFSETQ. This CDR3 has 18 amino acids. The CDR3 DNA is TGCGCCAGCAGCTCGATCGGTGGAATAGCCTCCTATAATTCACCCCTCCACTTT. Encoded protein: CASSSIGGIASYNSPLHF.

The chain couples TRBV5-4 to TRBJ2-3; 9 positions agree with TRBD2. This CDR3 spans 13 amino acids. V lost 4 bases to trimming and J lost 8 bases; unmatched junction nucleotides: 5. Germline V gene sequence: CDR1 SGHNT, CDR2 YYREEE (reference sequence). CDR3 bases: TGTGCCAGCAGCGGGACTAGCTCCGGTACGCAGTATTTT. The encoded protein is CASSGTSSGTQYF.

This clone was picked up a small number of times. The chain has TRBV30 and TRBJ1-1; 7 nucleotides agree with TRBD1. Germline V gives CDR1 GTSNPN, CDR2 SVGIG (reference sequence). This CDR3 is 11 amino acids long. The V and J ends lost 5 bases and 6 bases, in that order; junction bases with no gene match: 3. CDR3 amino acids: CAWAQGAEAFF. CDR3 sequence (DNA): TGTGCCTGGGCCCAGGGGGCTGAAGCTTTCTTT.

The chain carries TRBV19 and TRBJ1-1; 7 bases align to TRBD1. This CDR3 has 15 amino acids. The germline V gene has CDR1 LNHDA and CDR2 SQIVND (reference sequence). V lost 4 bases, J lost 8 bases, and 13 bases stayed unmatched. As DNA, the CDR3 is TGTGCCAGTAGTAAAAAAAGGACAGGACATTCGGAAGCTTTCTTT. It is translated as CASSKKRTGHSEAFF.

The rearrangement links TRBV15 to TRBJ2-7; 8 nucleotides agree with TRBD1. The germline V gene has CDR1 LNHNV and CDR2 YYDKDF (reference sequence). V lost 0 bases to trimming and J lost 1 base; unmatched junction nucleotides: 5. This CDR3 has 16 residues. The CDR3 protein is CATSRDLRDRSYEQYF. The DNA of the CDR3 is TGTGCCACCAGCAGAGATCTTCGGGACAGGTCCTACGAGCAGTACTTC. The variable domain in full, with the rest retrieved from reference TRBV15 and TRBJ2-7, is DAMVIQNPRYQVTQFGKPVTLSCSQTLNHNVMYWYQQKSSQAPKLLFHYYDKDFNNEADTPDNFQSRRPNTSFCFLDIRSPGLGDTAMYLCATSRDLRDRSYEQYFGPGTRLTVT.

The chain carries TRBV5-4 and TRBJ2-2; 8 bases are a match to TRBD2. Germline CDR1 is SGHNT and CDR2 is YYREEE (reference sequence). The CDR3 consists of 16 residues. V gave up 3 bases and J gave up 8 bases; unmatched junction bases: 12. The CDR3 loop is CASSSGTRGDRGELFF. CDR3 nucleotides: TGTGCCAGCAGCTCCGGGACTAGGGGGGATCGAGGGGAGCTGTTTTTT.

The chain links TRBV9 to TRBJ2-3; TRBD1 aligns across 8 bases. Losses at the gene ends were 3 bases for V and 3 bases for J; bases not matched to a gene: 9. This CDR3 has 16 residues. The germline gives CDR1 SGDLS, CDR2 YYNGEE. The CDR3 sequence: CASSASTGGRTDTQYF. CDR3 nucleotides: TGTGCCAGCAGCGCCTCCACAGGGGGAAGGACAGATACGCAGTATTTT. The whole variable domain, filled in from reference TRBV9 and TRBJ2-3, reads DSGVTQTPKHLITATGQRVTLRCSPRSGDLSVYWYQQSLDQGLQFLIQYYNGEERAKGNILERFSAQQFPDLHSELNLSSLELGDSALYFCASSASTGGRTDTQYFGPGTRLTVL.

The CDR3: CASRSSAIKAEAFF. CDR3 sequence (DNA): TGTGCCAGCAGGTCTAGTGCCATTAAAGCTGAAGCTTTCTTT. This rearrangement joins TRBV2 to TRBJ1-1, with D uncertain. Germline-derived CDR1 and CDR2 are SNHLY and FYNNEI. V was shortened by 6 bases and J by 6 bases, with 17 bases between the two germline ends. The CDR3 contains 14 residues.

The rearrangement links TRBV27 to TRBJ1-3; D gene uncertain. Germline CDR1 reads MNHEY; CDR2 reads SMNVEV (reference sequence). The CDR3 length is 18 residues. V was pared by 0 bases and J by 0 bases, with 15 bases between. The CDR3 DNA sequence: TGTGCCAGCAGTTTATCGGCCCGGCAGGCCCTCTCTGGAAACACCATATATTTT. Protein sequence: CASSLSARQALSGNTIYF.

This rearrangement joins TRBV13 to TRBJ2-5, with D hard to call. Trimming pared 0 bases from V and 4 bases from J, leaving 9 bases between. The germline gives CDR1 PRHDT, CDR2 FYEKMQ (reference sequence). The CDR3 is made up of 14 amino acids. DNA for the CDR3: TGTGCCAGCAGCTTAGGGGCCCAGGTAGAGACCCAGTACTTC. Protein product: CASSLGAQVETQYF.

The rearrangement joins TRBV4-1 to TRBJ1-5; D is unresolved. V was clipped by 5 bases and J by 1 base, with 6 bases between them. Germline lookup yields CDR1 MGHRA and CDR2 YSYEKL. This CDR3 region has 13 residues. CDR3 in DNA: TGCGCCAGCAGCATTCAGAGCAATCAGCCCCAGCATTTT. Translation gives CASSIQSNQPQHF.

At least ten counts were recorded for this clone. This rearrangement joins TRBV4-2 to TRBJ2-3, with 8 bases identical to TRBD1. With V trimmed by 3 bases and J by 1 base, 6 bases remained unmatched. Germline V gene data show CDR1 as LGHNA and CDR2 as YNFKEQ. The CDR3 sequence is 16 residues long. This chain's CDR3 is CASSHRGQGRTDTQYF. CDR3 DNA sequence: TGTGCCAGCAGCCACCGCGGACAGGGACGCACAGATACGCAGTATTTT.

V usage is TRBV4-1 and J usage is TRBJ1-4; TRBD1 aligns across 9 bases. V trimming: 5 bases; J trimming: 7 bases; junction bases outside the gene matches: 5. Germline loops: CDR1 MGHRA, CDR2 YSYEKL. The CDR3 spans 14 residues. The CDR3 bases are TGCGCCAGCAGCTCTAGACAGGGGGGTGAAAAACTGTTTTTT. It codes for CASSSRQGGEKLFF.

The rearrangement links TRBV7-2 to TRBJ1-5; D is undetermined. The V gene lost 1 base and the J gene lost 7 bases, with 11 bases spanning the gap. Germline CDR1 and CDR2: SGHTA and FQGNSA. There are 14 residues in the CDR3. For the CDR3, the DNA is TGTGCCAGCAGCTTAGGAGGAGCTTTCCAGCCCCAGCATTTT. It yields the protein CASSLGGAFQPQHF.

The chain employs TRBV5-1 and TRBJ2-1; no clear D. Trimming took off 1 base at V and 4 bases at J, with 12 bases between the two ends. The CDR3 runs to 15 residues. The V gene's germline CDR1 is SGHRS and CDR2 YFSETQ. Here the CDR3 DNA reads TGCGCCAGCAGCTTGACCGGAGAAGGTTACAATGAGCAGTTCTTC. Encoded protein: CASSLTGEGYNEQFF.

This chain links TRBV29-1 with TRBJ2-7; TRBD1 matches 8 bases. Losses at the gene ends were 1 base for V and 0 bases for J; bases not matched to a gene: 8. This CDR3 has 16 residues. The germline V gene has CDR1 SQVTM and CDR2 ANQGSEA. CDR3 DNA: TGCAGCGTTGAAGCACCATATACAGGGGGCTCCTACGAGCAGTACTTC. This gives the protein CSVEAPYTGGSYEQYF.

This chain links TRBV15 with TRBJ2-1; 10 bases match TRBD2. Unmatched junction bases numbered 9, after V lost 0 bases and J lost 7 bases. The CDR3 is made up of 17 amino acids. The germline gives CDR1 LNHNV, CDR2 YYDKDF (reference sequence). In DNA, the CDR3 is TGTGCCACCAGCAGAGATGGGGAGCGGGGGGGCTCAAATGAGCAGTTCTTC. It is translated as CATSRDGERGGSNEQFF.